Shown below are 5 T cell receptor beta chains from a single sample sequenced in a study of cytomegalovirus exposure and HLA in healthy donors. Vbeta (60) and Jbeta (13) primers were used in the PCR. Measured with immunoSEQ multiplex PCR; TCRdb has only the in-frame clones, and not every one. Of 150,000 or so clones in the sample, around 74% are singletons; the top ten hold about 2.1%. The specimen was PBMCs. The source is a female donor in good health and CMV-seronegative.

V and J are TRBV7-2 and TRBJ1-2, with D possibly being TRBD1 (6 bases). The germline V gene encodes CDR1 SGHTA and CDR2 FQGNSA. This CDR3 has 13 residues. The V end was cut by 7 bases, the J end by 6 bases, with 15 bases between. The CDR3 reads CASTLGAYHGYTF. The CDR3 coding sequence is TGTGCCAGCACCCTGGGGGCTTACCATGGCTACACCTTC.

This clone was recorded a few times. The rearrangement uses TRBV9 and TRBJ1-2; D gene ambiguous. The CDR3 sequence is 15 residues long. From germline, CDR1 is SGDLS and CDR2 YYNGEE. V was clipped by 1 base and J by 5 bases, with 15 bases between them. The CDR3 DNA reads as TGTGCCAGCAGCGTATCGTCGGTCATTTCGTATGGCTACACCTTC. This codes for CASSVSSVISYGYTF.

J is TRBJ2-7 and V is TRBV30, with 9 bases fitting TRBD2. The V gene's germline CDR1 is GTSNPN and CDR2 SVGIG (reference sequence). The CDR3 extends over 15 amino acids. With V trimmed by 4 bases and J by 0 bases, 7 bases remained unmatched. CDR3 in DNA: TGTGCCTGGAAGGAAGCGGGAGGCCTCTCCTACGAGCAGTACTTC. Translating it yields CAWKEAGGLSYEQYF.

The genes are TRBV9 and TRBJ1-5, with D perhaps matching TRBD1 (5 bases). Germline CDR1 reads SGDLS; CDR2 reads YYNGEE. Deletions cut 4 bases from V and 7 bases from J, with 12 bases between. This CDR3 has 13 residues. CDR3 sequence reads: CASSYTGGQPQHF. The CDR3 DNA is TGTGCCAGCAGCTATACCGGGGGACAGCCCCAGCATTTT.

The sample holds a few counts of this clone. V usage is TRBV13 and J usage is TRBJ1-3; D not resolved. The V gene lost 5 bases and the J gene lost 5 bases, with 10 bases spanning the gap. The CDR3 is 13 residues long. Germline assignment: CDR1 PRHDT and CDR2 FYEKMQ (reference sequence). This CDR3 reads CASSQEVRNTIYF. CDR3 in DNA: TGTGCCAGCAGCCAAGAGGTCCGAAACACCATATATTTT.